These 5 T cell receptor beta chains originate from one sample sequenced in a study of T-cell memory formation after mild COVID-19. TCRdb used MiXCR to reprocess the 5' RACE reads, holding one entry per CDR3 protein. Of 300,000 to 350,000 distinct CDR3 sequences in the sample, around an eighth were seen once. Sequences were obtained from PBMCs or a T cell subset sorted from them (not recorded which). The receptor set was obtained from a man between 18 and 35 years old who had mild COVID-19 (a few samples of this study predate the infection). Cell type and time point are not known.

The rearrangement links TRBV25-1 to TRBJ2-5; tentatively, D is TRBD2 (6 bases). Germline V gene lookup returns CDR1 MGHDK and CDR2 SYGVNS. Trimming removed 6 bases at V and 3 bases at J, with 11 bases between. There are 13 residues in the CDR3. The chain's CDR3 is CASSEWEEETQYF. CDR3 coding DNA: TGTGCCAGCAGCGAGTGGGAGGAAGAGACCCAGTACTTC.

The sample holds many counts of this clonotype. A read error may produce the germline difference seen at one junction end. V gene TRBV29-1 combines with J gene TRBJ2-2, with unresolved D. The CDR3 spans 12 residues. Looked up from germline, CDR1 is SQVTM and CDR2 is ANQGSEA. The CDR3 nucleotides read TGCAGCGTTGAAGGGAACTCCGGGGAGCTGTTTTTT. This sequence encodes CSVEGNSGELFF.

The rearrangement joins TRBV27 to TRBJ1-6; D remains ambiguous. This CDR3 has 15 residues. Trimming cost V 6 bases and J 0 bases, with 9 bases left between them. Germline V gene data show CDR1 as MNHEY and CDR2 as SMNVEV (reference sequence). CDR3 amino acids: CASSSQSSYNSPLHF. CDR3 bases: TGTGCCAGCAGCTCCCAGAGCTCCTATAATTCACCCCTCCACTTT.

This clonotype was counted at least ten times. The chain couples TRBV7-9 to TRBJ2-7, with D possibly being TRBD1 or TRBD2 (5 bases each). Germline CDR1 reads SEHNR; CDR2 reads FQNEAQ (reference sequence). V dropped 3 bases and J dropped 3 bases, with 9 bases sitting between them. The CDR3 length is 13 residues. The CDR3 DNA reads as TGTGCCAGCAGCTTCCGGGACGTCTACGAGCAGTACTTC. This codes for CASSFRDVYEQYF.

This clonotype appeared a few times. In DNA form, the CDR3 reads TGCGCCAGCAGCTTGGAGGGGGGCCAAGACGAGCAGTACGTC. This translates into CASSLEGGQDEQYV. This chain joins TRBV5-1 and TRBJ2-7; possibly TRBD1 or TRBD2 for D (6 bases each). Germline CDR1 SGHRS, CDR2 YFSETQ. The CDR3 runs to 14 residues. The V end lost 0 bases, the J end lost 5 bases, and 12 bases lay between the germline ends.